The 16 T cell receptor beta chains given below trace back to one sample, sequenced in a study of cytomegalovirus exposure and HLA in healthy donors. This PCR relied on a set of 60 Vbeta primers and 13 Jbeta primers. Only in-frame clones appear in the TCRdb table, and some are missing; sequencing was by immunoSEQ multiplex PCR. The table shows about 90,000 clones, with roughly 70% occurring only once. Sequenced material: PBMCs. The receptors derive from a man aged 25-45 years in good health and CMV-seropositive.

The chain recombines TRBV9 with TRBJ2-7, with 7 bases matching TRBD1. Trimming at V came to 2 bases and at J to 0 bases, leaving 5 bases not matched to a gene. There are 15 residues in the CDR3. From germline, CDR1 is SGDLS and CDR2 YYNGEE. The CDR3 nucleotides are TGTGCCAGCAGCGTTACCGGGACAGACTCCTACGAGCAGTACTTC. As protein: CASSVTGTDSYEQYF.

This rearrangement joins TRBV5-8 to TRBJ1-1; D gene ambiguous. Trimming removed 2 bases at V and 1 base at J, with 12 bases between. The CDR3 sequence is 15 residues long. CDR1 SGHTS and CDR2 YDEGEE come from the germline V gene. CDR3 bases: TGTGCCAGCAGCTTCTGGGCCACAGAGAACACTGAAGCTTTCTTT. Its protein is CASSFWATENTEAFF. Full variable domain (rest looked up from reference TRBV5-8 and TRBJ1-1): EAGVTQSPTHLIKTRGQQATLRCSPISGHTSVYWYQQALGLGLQFLLWYDEGEERNRGNFPPRFSGRQFPNYSSELNVNALELEDSALYLCASSFWATENTEAFFGQGTRLTVV.

The chain combines TRBV5-1 with TRBJ1-6; no reliable D call. Germline V gene data show CDR1 as SGHRS and CDR2 as YFSETQ. The CDR3 has 15 amino acids. The germline V and J ends were trimmed by 1 base and 9 bases, with 14 bases remaining between them. CDR3 protein: CASSLSPSEGSPLHF. DNA for the CDR3: TGCGCCAGCAGCTTGAGCCCCTCGGAGGGTTCACCCCTCCACTTT.

In DNA, the CDR3 is TGTGCCAGTAGACGGGACAGTCAGAACACTGAAGCTTTCTTT. Its translation is CASRRDSQNTEAFF. This chain uses TRBV19 with TRBJ1-1; TRBD1 aligns across 7 bases. The germline gives CDR1 LNHDA, CDR2 SQIVND (reference sequence). This CDR3 region has 14 residues. V lost 6 bases and J lost 1; bases outside the gene matches: 5. Combining the CDR3 with reference TRBV19 and TRBJ1-1 gives the whole variable domain DGGITQSPKYLFRKEGQNVTLSCEQNLNHDAMYWYRQDPGQGLRLIYYSQIVNDFQKGDIAEGYSVSREKKESFPLTVTSAQKNPTAFYLCASRRDSQNTEAFFGQGTRLTVV.

The chain has TRBV30 and TRBJ1-5; 10 bases agree with TRBD1. The ends lost 2 bases at V and 5 bases at J; junction bases unmatched: 6. This CDR3 is 15 amino acids long. Per germline, CDR1 GTSNPN and CDR2 SVGIG (reference sequence). CDR3 region: CAWSTDRGGYQPQHF. In nucleotides, the CDR3 is TGTGCCTGGAGTACGGACAGGGGGGGCTATCAGCCCCAGCATTTT. The entire variable domain, with the rest obtained from reference TRBV30 and TRBJ1-5, is as follows: SQTIHQWPATLVQPVGSPLSLECTVEGTSNPNLYWYRQAAGRGLQLLFYSVGIGQISSEVPQNLSASRPQDRQFILSSKKLLLSDSGFYLCAWSTDRGGYQPQHFGDGTRLSIL.

The genes are TRBV4-3 and TRBJ2-1; TRBD2 might be the D (6 bases). V was cut by 1 base and J by 10 bases, with 26 bases left in between. Germline CDR1 and CDR2: LGHNA and YSLEER. The CDR3 contains 18 residues. CDR3 amino acids: CASSQGSGGWGPLGEQFF. CDR3 in DNA: TGCGCCAGCAGCCAAGGTAGCGGAGGATGGGGCCCTCTCGGGGAGCAGTTCTTC.

This clone was detected only a few times. The chain links TRBV4-2 to TRBJ2-7; 11 positions match TRBD2. Trimming at V came to 4 bases and at J to 2 bases, leaving 7 bases not matched to a gene. The CDR3 contains 16 residues. Germline CDR1 is LGHNA and CDR2 is YNFKEQ. CDR3 residues: CASSPVTSGNAYEQYF. The CDR3 coding sequence is TGTGCCAGCAGCCCGGTGACTAGCGGGAATGCCTACGAGCAGTACTTC.

The CDR3 loop reads CASSDPADRLNYGYTF. The CDR3 DNA reads as TGTGCCAGCAGTGACCCTGCGGACAGGCTCAACTATGGCTACACCTTC. The V call is TRBV25-1, the J call TRBJ1-2; 7 bases are shared with TRBD1. After removal of 3 bases from V and 2 bases from J, the junction contained 9 bases not matched to a gene. The germline V gene has CDR1 MGHDK and CDR2 SYGVNS. This CDR3 is built from 16 residues.

This chain connects TRBV2 to TRBJ1-3; possibly TRBD1 for D (6 bases). Germline V gene sequence: CDR1 SNHLY, CDR2 FYNNEI. The CDR3 totals 15 residues. Trimming removed 3 bases from V and 3 bases from J, with 12 bases in between. The CDR3 protein is CASSEGRGVGNTIYF. In DNA form, the CDR3 reads TGTGCCAGCAGTGAGGGCAGGGGAGTTGGAAACACCATATATTTT.

The chain's CDR3 is CASSPYQSPSGNTIYF. The CDR3 DNA sequence: TGTGCCAGCAGCCCTTATCAAAGCCCCTCTGGAAACACCATATATTTT. The chain joins TRBV28 to TRBJ1-3; D gene ambiguous. Germline assignment: CDR1 MDHEN and CDR2 SYDVKM. Trimming took 6 bases from V and 0 from J, leaving 15 bases between them. The CDR3 is 16 residues long.

The V gene is TRBV10-3, the J gene TRBJ2-1; 7 bases map to TRBD2. The CDR3 is 15 residues long. Germline V CDR1 and CDR2: ENHRY, SYGVKD. After removal of 5 bases from V and 8 bases from J, the junction contained 12 bases not matched to a gene. The CDR3: CAISNREAGRDEQFF. The CDR3 DNA reads as TGTGCCATCAGTAACCGGGAGGCGGGAAGGGATGAGCAGTTCTTC.

The rearrangement uses TRBV5-6 and TRBJ1-3, with 10 bases aligning to TRBD1. Germline CDR1 SGHDT, CDR2 YYEEEE. The ends lost 1 base at V and 7 bases at J; junction bases unmatched: 5. The CDR3 consists of 15 residues. The CDR3 coding sequence is TGTGCCAGCAGCTTGCAACGGGGACAGGGGAACACCATATATTTT. It codes for CASSLQRGQGNTIYF.

The chain carries TRBV27 and TRBJ2-6; the match to TRBD1 covers 10 bases. The J segment lost 0 bases and the V segment lost 8 bases, leaving 7 bases of the junction unmatched. The CDR3 spans 17 residues. Germline V gene sequence: CDR1 MNHEY, CDR2 SMNVEV (reference sequence). The CDR3 here is CASSWTGGDSGANVLTF. DNA of the CDR3: TGTGCCAGCTCGTGGACAGGGGGAGACTCTGGGGCCAACGTCCTGACTTTC.

The rearrangement joins TRBV6-1 to TRBJ2-2; 11 bases align to TRBD1. The CDR3 loop spans 17 amino acids. Germline V gives CDR1 MNHNS, CDR2 SASEGT. Trimming at V came to 3 bases and at J to 7 bases, leaving 10 bases not matched to a gene. In DNA form, the CDR3 reads TGTGCCAGCAGTGAGGGGACCGGGACAGGGGGAGTCGGGGAGCTGTTTTTT. Protein sequence: CASSEGTGTGGVGELFF.

The rearrangement joins TRBV5-6 to TRBJ2-6; a possible D gene is TRBD2 (5 bases). CDR3 length: 15 amino acids. The ends were cut back, 0 bases at V and 2 bases at J, with 6 bases in the middle. Germline V gives CDR1 SGHDT, CDR2 YYEEEE. The CDR3 is CASSLGGPGANVLTF. In DNA, the CDR3 is TGTGCCAGCAGCTTGGGAGGGCCTGGGGCCAACGTCCTGACTTTC.

The chain combines TRBV11-1 with TRBJ1-1; the match to TRBD1 covers 8 bases. Looked up from germline, CDR1 is SGHAT and CDR2 is FQDESV (reference sequence). The junction had 2 bases not matched to a gene; V was cut back by 2 bases and J by 3 bases. The CDR3 is made up of 14 amino acids. The CDR3 nucleotides are TGTGCCAGCAGCTTATCAGGGGGCGACACTGAAGCTTTCTTT. It codes for CASSLSGGDTEAFF.